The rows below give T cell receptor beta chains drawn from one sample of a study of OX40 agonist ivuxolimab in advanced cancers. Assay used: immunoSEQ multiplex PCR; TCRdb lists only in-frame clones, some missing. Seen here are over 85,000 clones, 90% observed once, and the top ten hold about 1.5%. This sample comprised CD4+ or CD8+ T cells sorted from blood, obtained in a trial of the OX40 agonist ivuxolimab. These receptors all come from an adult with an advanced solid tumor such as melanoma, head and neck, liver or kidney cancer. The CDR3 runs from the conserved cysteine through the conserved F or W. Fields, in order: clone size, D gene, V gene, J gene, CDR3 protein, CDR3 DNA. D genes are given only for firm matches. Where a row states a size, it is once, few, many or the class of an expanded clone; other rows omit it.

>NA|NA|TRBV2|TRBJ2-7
CASSSDSYEQYF
TGTGCCAGCAGCTCTGACAGTTACGAGCAGTACTTC
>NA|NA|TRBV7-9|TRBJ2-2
CASRHGVGAGELFF
TGTGCCAGCAGACATGGGGTAGGAGCCGGGGAGCTGTTTTTT
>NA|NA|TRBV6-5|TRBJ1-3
CASRFGLDGNTIYF
TGTGCCAGCAGGTTCGGCTTGGATGGAAACACCATATATTTT
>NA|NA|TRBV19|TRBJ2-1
CASSINSYNEQFF
TGTGCCAGTAGTATTAACAGCTACAATGAGCAGTTCTTC
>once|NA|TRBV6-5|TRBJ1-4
CASSLGEKLFF
TGTGCCAGCAGTTTGGGTGAAAAACTGTTTTTT
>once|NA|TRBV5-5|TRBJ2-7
CASSFRAFGEQYF
TGTGCCAGCAGCTTCCGGGCTTTCGGCGAGCAGTACTTC
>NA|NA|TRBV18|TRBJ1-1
CASSRTDTEAFF
TGTGCCAGCTCACGTACGGACACTGAAGCTTTCTTT
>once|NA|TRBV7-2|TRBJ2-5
CASSLASGPQETQYF
TGTGCCAGCAGCTTAGCGTCGGGGCCCCAAGAGACCCAGTACTTC
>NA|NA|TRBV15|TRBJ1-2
CATSRGDALYGYTF
TGTGCCACCAGCAGAGGGGACGCGCTTTATGGCTACACCTTC
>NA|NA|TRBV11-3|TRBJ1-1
CASSLPGRDEAFF
TGTGCCAGCAGCTTACCGGGGCGGGATGAAGCTTTCTTT
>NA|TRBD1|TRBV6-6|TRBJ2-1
CASSRTGNEQFF
TGTGCCAGCAGTCGGACAGGCAATGAGCAGTTCTTC
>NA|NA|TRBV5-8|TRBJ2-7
CASSLGPGSPQPSSYEQYF
TGTGCCAGCAGCTTGGGGCCCGGGAGCCCCCAACCAAGCTCCTACGAGCAGTACTTC
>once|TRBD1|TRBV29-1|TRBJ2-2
CSAGQGRNTGELFF
TGCAGCGCTGGACAGGGTCGCAACACCGGGGAGCTGTTTTTT
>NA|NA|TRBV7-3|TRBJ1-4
CASSFQDNEKLFF
TGTGCCAGCAGCTTTCAGGATAATGAAAAACTGTTTTTT
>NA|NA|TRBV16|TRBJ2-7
CASSLLGVYEQYF
TGTGCCAGCAGCCTACTGGGGGTCTACGAGCAGTACTTC
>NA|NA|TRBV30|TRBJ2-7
CAWSWGGPYEQYF
TGTGCCTGGAGCTGGGGCGGTCCGTACGAGCAGTACTTC
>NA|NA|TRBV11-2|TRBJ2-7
CASSLGRSYEQYF
TGTGCCAGCAGCTTAGGAAGGTCCTACGAGCAGTACTTC
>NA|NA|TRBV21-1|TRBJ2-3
CASSSSGRGPVSDTQYF
TGTGCCAGCAGCTCCTCAGGGCGGGGGCCCGTCTCAGATACGCAGTATTTT
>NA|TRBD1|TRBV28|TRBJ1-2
CASSFTWGAGTGNYGYTF
TGTGCCAGCAGTTTCACTTGGGGGGCCGGGACAGGGAACTATGGCTACACCTTC
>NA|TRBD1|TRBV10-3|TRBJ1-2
CAISWGTGGYGYTF
TGTGCCATCTCATGGGGGACAGGCGGATATGGCTACACCTTC
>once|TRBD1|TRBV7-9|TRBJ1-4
CASSLGTGEEKLFF
TGTGCCAGCAGCTTGGGGACAGGGGAGGAAAAACTGTTTTTT
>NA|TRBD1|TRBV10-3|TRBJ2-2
CATSGTGDTGELFF
TGTGCCACCTCCGGGACAGGGGACACCGGGGAGCTGTTTTTT
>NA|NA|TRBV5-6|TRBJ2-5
CASSIIPQETQYF
TGTGCCAGCAGCATCATTCCGCAAGAGACCCAGTACTTC
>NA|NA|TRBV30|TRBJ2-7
CAWTVSTKPAYEQYF
TGTGCCTGGACCGTTTCGACCAAGCCAGCCTACGAGCAGTACTTC
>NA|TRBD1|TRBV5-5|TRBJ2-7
CASSLPPGTGGYEQYF
TGTGCCAGCAGCTTGCCTCCCGGGACAGGGGGATACGAGCAGTACTTC
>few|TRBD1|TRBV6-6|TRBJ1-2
CASSHRQGGDYGYTF
TGTGCCAGCAGTCATCGACAGGGGGGAGACTATGGCTACACCTTC
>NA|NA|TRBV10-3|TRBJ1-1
CAISESTANTEAFF
TGTGCCATCAGTGAGTCGACAGCTAACACTGAAGCTTTCTTT
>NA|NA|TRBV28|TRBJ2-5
CASSLFGGTRTQYF
TGTGCCAGCAGTTTATTTGGCGGAACGAGGACCCAGTACTTC
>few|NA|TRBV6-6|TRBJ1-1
CATVRGATEAFF
TGTGCCACCGTACGGGGGGCGACTGAAGCTTTCTTT
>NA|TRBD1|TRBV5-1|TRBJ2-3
CASSGQGYTDTQYF
TGCGCCAGCTCGGGACAGGGATACACAGATACGCAGTATTTT
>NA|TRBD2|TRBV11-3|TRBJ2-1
CAIQRENLPGVEQFF
TGTGCCATCCAGCGGGAGAATCTTCCAGGGGTTGAGCAGTTCTTC
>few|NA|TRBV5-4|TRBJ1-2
CASSLSTSPRIGYTF
TGTGCCAGCAGCTTGTCCACTTCGCCTCGGATCGGCTACACCTTC
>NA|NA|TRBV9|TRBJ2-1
CASSVATGAAGYEQFF
TGTGCCAGCAGCGTAGCTACCGGGGCGGCCGGCTATGAGCAGTTCTTC
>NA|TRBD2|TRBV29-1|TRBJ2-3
CSVVPTSGRVTTQYF
TGCAGCGTTGTGCCGACTAGCGGGAGGGTAACTACGCAGTATTTT
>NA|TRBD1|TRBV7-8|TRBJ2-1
CASSSPDRGWGNEQFF
TGTGCCAGCAGCTCCCCGGACAGGGGTTGGGGCAATGAGCAGTTCTTC
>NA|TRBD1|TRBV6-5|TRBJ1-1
CASILPGQGAPEAFF
TGTGCCAGCATCCTACCGGGACAGGGGGCCCCTGAAGCTTTCTTT
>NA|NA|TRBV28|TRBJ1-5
CASSPAAYNQPQHF
TGTGCCAGCAGCCCCGCGGCCTACAATCAGCCCCAGCATTTT
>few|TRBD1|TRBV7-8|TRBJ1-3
CASSLATGLSGNTIYF
TGTGCCAGCAGCTTAGCGACAGGGTTATCAGGAAACACCATATATTTT
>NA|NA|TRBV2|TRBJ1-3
CAGKTGKDNTIYF
TGTGCCGGCAAGACGGGTAAAGACAACACCATATATTTT
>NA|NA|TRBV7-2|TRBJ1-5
CASSPRRGGAPSWDQPQHF
TGTGCCAGCAGCCCTCGTCGGGGGGGAGCGCCTTCCTGGGATCAGCCCCAGCATTTT
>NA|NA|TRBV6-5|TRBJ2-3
CASSYGVKFTDTQYF
TGTGCCAGCAGTTACGGGGTGAAATTCACAGATACGCAGTATTTT
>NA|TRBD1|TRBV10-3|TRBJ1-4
CATGQEIYEKLFF
TGTGCCACCGGACAGGAGATATATGAAAAACTGTTTTTT
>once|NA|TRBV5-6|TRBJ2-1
CASSLPSRTPNEQFF
TGTGCCAGCAGCTTACCGTCTAGAACGCCCAATGAGCAGTTCTTC
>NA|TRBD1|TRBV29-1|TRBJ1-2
CSVDRGHYGYTF
TGCAGCGTTGACAGGGGGCACTATGGCTACACCTTC